These 16 T cell receptor beta chains share one sample of origin, sequenced in a study of OX40 agonist ivuxolimab in advanced cancers. Here immunoSEQ multiplex PCR was the method, and the copy in TCRdb shows in-frame clones only, minus some. Altogether 35,000 to 45,000 clones are present, 70% to 85% being singletons, with the ten largest covering roughly 24%. Sample: CD4+ or CD8+ T cells sorted from blood, taken in a trial of the OX40 agonist ivuxolimab. The receptors originated from an adult with an advanced solid tumor such as melanoma, head and neck, liver or kidney cancer.

The rearrangement links TRBV7-3 to TRBJ2-3, with 10 bases aligning to TRBD2. CDR3 length: 16 amino acids. Germline lookup yields CDR1 SGHTA and CDR2 FQGTGA. Trimming removed 5 bases from V and 0 bases from J; junction bases left unmatched: 5. CDR3 amino acids: CASSKGLAKSTDTQYF. CDR3 bases: TGTGCCAGCAGCAAGGGACTAGCGAAGAGCACAGATACGCAGTATTTT. The complete variable domain, with remaining parts taken from reference TRBV7-3 and TRBJ2-3, reads GAGVSQTPSNKVTEKGKYVELRCDPISGHTALYWYRQSLGQGPEFLIYFQGTGAADDSGLPNDRFFAVRPEGSVSTLKIQRTERGDSAVYLCASSKGLAKSTDTQYFGPGTRLTVL.

The V gene is TRBV2, the J gene TRBJ1-1, with D maybe TRBD1 (5 bases). Trimming left V 6 bases short and J 6 bases short, with 11 bases between. In germline, CDR1 is SNHLY, CDR2 FYNNEI. The CDR3 spans 12 residues. CDR3 protein: CASRTSGAEAFF. The CDR3 DNA reads as TGTGCCAGCAGGACATCGGGGGCTGAAGCTTTCTTT.

This chain connects TRBV6-6 to TRBJ1-6, with D maybe TRBD1 (6 bases). V shed 0 bases and J shed 7 bases, with 7 bases lying between them. The CDR3 spans 14 residues. Germline V gene sequence: CDR1 MNHNY, CDR2 SVGAGI (reference sequence). CDR3 sequence: CASSYSRGNSPLHF. The CDR3 DNA sequence: TGTGCCAGCAGTTACTCTAGGGGGAATTCACCCCTCCACTTT.

The V call is TRBV5-4, the J call TRBJ2-7; 8 bases are shared with TRBD1. J was trimmed by 3 bases and V by 4 bases; bases with no gene match: 6. Germline-derived CDR1 and CDR2 are SGHNT and YYREEE (reference sequence). This CDR3 is 14 amino acids long. The CDR3 spells CASSQGQDSYEQYF. CDR3 coding DNA: TGTGCCAGCAGCCAGGGACAGGATAGCTACGAGCAGTACTTC.

The chain has TRBV11-2 and TRBJ2-5; D is unresolved. Trimming stripped 1 base from V and 2 bases from J, with 14 bases between. Per the germline V gene, CDR1 is SGHAT and CDR2 is FQNNGV. CDR3 size: 16 residues. In DNA form, the CDR3 reads TGTGCCAGCAGCTTAGTAGGCCTGGGATTACAAGAGACCCAGTACTTC. Its protein is CASSLVGLGLQETQYF.

V usage is TRBV7-2 and J usage is TRBJ1-2; D may be TRBD1 (5 bases). Trimming left V 2 bases short and J 2 bases short, with 15 bases between. Germline assignment: CDR1 SGHTA and CDR2 FQGNSA. The CDR3 runs to 16 residues. This CDR3 is CASSLRGLGSNYGYTF. The CDR3, as DNA: TGTGCCAGCAGCTTAAGGGGCCTCGGTTCAAACTATGGCTACACCTTC.

The V and J genes are TRBV18 and TRBJ2-7, with D possibly being TRBD2 (5 bases). Per germline, CDR1 KGHSH and CDR2 LQKENI. The ends were cut back, 0 bases at V and 6 bases at J, with 9 bases in the middle. CDR3 size: 13 residues. CDR3 nucleotides: TGTGCCAGCTCACCACCGCGAGGGTTCGAGCAGTACTTC. Translating it yields CASSPPRGFEQYF.

The rearrangement uses TRBV5-1 and TRBJ2-5; D is unresolved. The DNA end is a closer match to TRBJ2-7, so the J assignment may be wrong. Germline V gene sequence: CDR1 SGHRS, CDR2 YFSETQ. CDR3 length: 13 residues. CDR3: CASSLEGSYEQYF. Here the CDR3 DNA reads TGCGCCAGCAGCTTGGAAGGCAGCTACGAGCAGTACTTC.

V and J are TRBV6-6 and TRBJ2-7, with 11 bases lining up with TRBD1. This CDR3 is built from 16 residues. V was clipped by 7 bases and J by 5 bases; unmatched bases: 13. Germline CDR1 and CDR2: MNHNY and SVGAGI (reference sequence). The CDR3 region is CASTITGTGGTNEQYF. The CDR3 nucleotides read TGTGCCAGCACCATTACTGGGACAGGGGGAACGAACGAGCAGTACTTC.

CDR3 amino acids: CASTFDSGGSYEQYF. The CDR3 DNA follows: TGCGCCAGCACCTTCGATTCCGGGGGGTCCTACGAGCAGTACTTC. The genes are TRBV5-1 and TRBJ2-7; 7 bases match TRBD2. Germline assignment: CDR1 SGHRS and CDR2 YFSETQ. J lost 1 base, V lost 6 bases, and 10 bases had no gene match. The CDR3 covers 15 residues.

The rearrangement links TRBV10-3 to TRBJ1-1, with unresolved D. The germline V and J ends were trimmed by 3 bases and 1 base, with 15 bases remaining between them. From germline, CDR1 is ENHRY and CDR2 SYGVKD. This CDR3 contains 16 residues. The CDR3 region is CAISEPPERPNTEAFF. In DNA, the CDR3 is TGTGCCATCAGTGAACCCCCAGAGAGGCCGAACACTGAAGCTTTCTTT.

The gene calls are TRBV7-8 and TRBJ2-1, with 9 positions matching TRBD2. V trimming: 1 base; J trimming: 0 bases; junction bases outside the gene matches: 7. This CDR3 has 18 residues. Germline V gene sequence: CDR1 SGHVS, CDR2 FQNEAQ. The CDR3 DNA is TGTGCCAGCAGCTTAGGATTAGCGGGGGAGAGCTCCTACAATGAGCAGTTCTTC. This encodes CASSLGLAGESSYNEQFF.

The chain joins TRBV11-2 to TRBJ2-7; D not resolved. The CDR3 has 12 residues. CDR1 is SGHAT, CDR2 FQNNGV, per germline. V gave up 4 bases and J gave up 0 bases, with 4 bases separating them. The chain's CDR3 is CASSYISYEQYF. For the CDR3, the DNA is TGTGCCAGCAGCTACATCTCCTACGAGCAGTACTTC. The full variable domain, rest sourced from reference TRBV11-2 and TRBJ2-7, is EAGVAQSPRYKIIEKRQSVAFWCNPISGHATLYWYQQILGQGPKLLIQFQNNGVVDDSQLPKDRFSAERLKGVDSTLKIQPAKLEDSAVYLCASSYISYEQYFGPGTRLTVT.

This clone was counted between two and nine times. V usage is TRBV7-3 and J usage is TRBJ2-3; D is possibly TRBD1 (6 bases). The CDR3 covers 17 residues. V was shortened by 5 bases and J by 1 base, with 19 bases between the two germline ends. Germline CDR1 is SGHTA and CDR2 is FQGTGA. CDR3: CASSPTKGVSRTDTQYF. The DNA of the CDR3 is TGTGCCAGCAGCCCCACAAAGGGGGTTTCTCGCACAGATACGCAGTATTTT.

The V call is TRBV27, the J call TRBJ1-1; tentatively, D is TRBD1 (5 bases). The V gene's germline CDR1 is MNHEY and CDR2 SMNVEV (reference sequence). CDR3 length equals 11 residues. The ends were cut back, 2 bases at V and 7 bases at J, with 5 bases in the middle. This CDR3 reads CASSLGGEAFF. The DNA of the CDR3 is TGTGCCAGCAGTTTAGGGGGTGAAGCTTTCTTT.

CDR3 bases: TGTGCCACTACGGGACTAGCGGGGGGCCGAGAAGGGTACAATGAGCAGTTCTTC. It encodes CATTGLAGGREGYNEQFF. J is TRBJ2-1 and V is TRBV19; TRBD2 aligns across 15 bases. This CDR3 is built from 18 residues. With 10 bases clipped from V and 4 bases from J, the junction kept 14 bases outside the gene matches. The germline gives CDR1 LNHDA, CDR2 SQIVND (reference sequence).